Listed here are 11 T cell receptor beta chains from one sample, sequenced in a study of blood T cell repertoires in COVID-19. Measured with immunoSEQ multiplex PCR; TCRdb has only the in-frame clones, and not every one. The top ten hold 1.9% of the sample, which has over 250,000 clones, roughly 89% seen once. The sample comprised PBMCs or T cells enriched from blood (not recorded which). The origin of the receptors is a woman aged 55 to 70 who had recovered from COVID-19.

The rearrangement uses TRBV28 and TRBJ1-1; tentatively, D is TRBD1 (6 bases). In germline, CDR1 is MDHEN, CDR2 SYDVKM. The length of the CDR3 is 11 residues. Trimming pared 7 bases from V and 8 bases from J, leaving 11 bases between. CDR3 DNA sequence: TGTGCCAGCACCACAGGGTCCGAAGCTTTCTTT. This translates into CASTTGSEAFF. The full variable domain, rest sourced from reference TRBV28 and TRBJ1-1, is DVKVTQSSRYLVKRTGEKVFLECVQDMDHENMFWYRQDPGLGLRLIYFSYDVKMKEKGDIPEGYSVSREKKERFSLILESASTNQTSMYLCASTTGSEAFFGQGTRLTVV.

The J gene is TRBJ2-2, the V gene TRBV4-2; TRBD2 is a possible D gene (6 bases). Germline values: CDR1 LGHNA, CDR2 YNFKEQ. This CDR3 comprises 16 residues. V was pared by 1 base and J by 4 bases, with 13 bases between. The CDR3 reads CASSQGEVRSTGELFF. CDR3 coding DNA: TGTGCCAGCAGCCAAGGGGAGGTTCGTAGCACCGGGGAGCTGTTTTTT.

This clone was seen more than once but under ten times. V and J are TRBV4-1 and TRBJ2-7, with TRBD2 identical over 11 bases. The V gene end was trimmed by 3 bases and the J gene end by 7 bases; junction bases not matched to a gene: 11. The germline gives CDR1 MGHRA, CDR2 YSYEKL. This CDR3 has 16 residues. CDR3 sequence: CASSHKALAGGVEQYF. In nucleotides, the CDR3 is TGCGCCAGCAGCCACAAGGCGCTAGCGGGAGGAGTTGAGCAGTACTTC.

DNA for the CDR3: TGTGCCAGCAGTGAAATGTTAGCTGCCGATACGCAGTATTTT. Protein: CASSEMLAADTQYF. The J gene is TRBJ2-3, the V gene TRBV6-1, with D hard to call. The germline V and J ends were trimmed by 2 bases and 6 bases, with 12 bases remaining between them. The CDR3 consists of 14 residues. Looked up from germline, CDR1 is MNHNS and CDR2 is SASEGT.

This clone was observed a handful of times. This rearrangement joins TRBV5-1 to TRBJ2-1; a weak D match, TRBD2 (5 bases). Germline V gene sequence: CDR1 SGHRS, CDR2 YFSETQ. Trimming took 4 bases from V and 0 from J, leaving 14 bases between them. The CDR3 consists of 16 residues. CDR3 region: CASSLNSGSSYNEQFF. For the CDR3, the DNA is TGCGCCAGCAGCCTAAACTCTGGGAGCTCCTACAATGAGCAGTTCTTC.

This clone was detected once. The V and J genes are TRBV5-4 and TRBJ1-1; tentative D call: TRBD1 (5 bases). V lost 2 bases and J lost 3, with 14 bases in between. Germline V CDR1 and CDR2: SGHNT, YYREEE (reference sequence). This CDR3 contains 15 residues. DNA for the CDR3: TGTGCCAGCAGCTTCCTAAGGGCAGGGTACACTGAAGCTTTCTTT. Translation: CASSFLRAGYTEAFF. Supplemented by reference TRBV5-4 and TRBJ1-1, the full variable domain reads ETGVTQSPTHLIKTRGQQVTLRCSSQSGHNTVSWYQQALGQGPQFIFQYYREEENGRGNFPPRFSGLQFPNYSSELNVNALELDDSALYLCASSFLRAGYTEAFFGQGTRLTVV.

V gene TRBV5-4 combines with J gene TRBJ1-2, with unresolved D. The CDR3 contains 13 residues. The germline V gene has CDR1 SGHNT and CDR2 YYREEE (reference sequence). V lost 0 bases and J lost 6, with 9 bases in between. The CDR3 DNA sequence: TGTGCCAGCAGCTTGGACCGGAGGGATGGCTACACCTTC. It translates to CASSLDRRDGYTF.

CDR3: CASSDHKRGGLFF. The CDR3 region has the DNA TGCGCCAGCAGTGACCACAAGAGGGGAGGACTGTTTTTT. J is TRBJ1-4 and V is TRBV10-2; perhaps TRBD1 as D (5 bases). The length of the CDR3 is 13 residues. Trimming pared 3 bases from V and 13 bases from J, leaving 15 bases between. The V gene's germline CDR1 is WSHSY and CDR2 SAAADI.

The J gene is TRBJ1-5, the V gene TRBV6-1; 10 nucleotides align to TRBD1. This CDR3 comprises 17 residues. The ends lost 4 bases at V and 5 bases at J; junction bases unmatched: 11. The germline V gene encodes CDR1 MNHNS and CDR2 SASEGT. The CDR3 DNA sequence: TGTGCCAGCAGTGGGGCCCAACGGACAGGGGGGGATCAGCCCCAGCATTTT. Protein product: CASSGAQRTGGDQPQHF.

This sequence joins TRBV29-1 and TRBJ2-5; D is unclear. The CDR3 is 14 residues long. Looked up from germline, CDR1 is SQVTM and CDR2 is ANQGSEA. Trimming cost V 2 bases and J 4 bases, with 14 bases left between them. The CDR3 region has the DNA TGCAGCGTTGAACCAGATGGGCTGGTAGAGACCCAGTACTTC. It translates to CSVEPDGLVETQYF.

Turning to this clone: An end of the junction differs from the germline gene, which may be a read error. V is TRBV24-1 and J is TRBJ2-1; D is ambiguous. Germline V lookup: CDR1 KGHDR, CDR2 SFDVKD. The CDR3 sequence is 12 residues long. The CDR3 protein is CATSDPYSEQFF. CDR3 nucleotides: TGTGCCACCAGTGATCCTTACAGTGAGCAGTTCTTC.